One and the same sample provided the 31 T cell receptor beta chains below, sequenced in a study of pediatric ulcerative colitis. Libraries were prepared by immunoSEQ multiplex PCR; TCRdb keeps only in-frame clonotypes and omits some of them. The sample has fewer than 40,000 clones; around four fifths are singletons. Sequencing used blood. Receptors were obtained from a girl aged 5-17 years with moderate ulcerative colitis.

In this sample, this clone turned up a few times. The rearrangement uses TRBV5-4 and TRBJ2-5; D remains unclear. CDR1 and CDR2 (germline): SGHNT, YYREEE (reference sequence). CDR3 length: 15 amino acids. V gave up 1 base and J gave up 4 bases, with 14 bases separating them. CDR3 DNA: TGTGCCAGCAGCTTGAGGGTTGAGAGTCGAGAGACCCAGTACTTC. It is translated as CASSLRVESRETQYF.

The chain combines TRBV5-4 with TRBJ2-1; D is ambiguous. The CDR3 contains 16 residues. Germline CDR1 is SGHNT and CDR2 is YYREEE (reference sequence). The V end was cut by 0 bases, the J end by 5 bases, with 15 bases between. CDR3 region: CASSLAPPPNNNEQFF. In nucleotides, the CDR3 is TGTGCCAGCAGCTTGGCTCCACCGCCCAATAACAATGAGCAGTTCTTC.

This sequence joins TRBV11-2 and TRBJ2-3, with D unresolved. This CDR3 spans 11 amino acids. The ends were cut back, 0 bases at V and 8 bases at J, with 3 bases in the middle. The germline CDR1 and CDR2 sequences are SGHAT and FQNNGV. The CDR3 reads CASSLDITQYF. For the CDR3, the DNA is TGTGCCAGCAGCTTAGATATTACGCAGTATTTT.

The chain combines TRBV28 with TRBJ2-7; 9 nucleotides align to TRBD2. Per germline, CDR1 MDHEN and CDR2 SYDVKM. The CDR3 is made up of 14 amino acids. V trimming: 6 bases; J trimming: 0 bases; junction bases outside the gene matches: 3. The CDR3 here is CASRLAGDSYEQYF. The CDR3 DNA reads TGTGCCAGCAGGTTAGCGGGAGACTCCTACGAGCAGTACTTC.

The chain combines TRBV28 with TRBJ1-5; no clear D. Trimming stripped 6 bases from V and 4 bases from J, with 10 bases between. Germline-derived CDR1 and CDR2 are MDHEN and SYDVKM. The CDR3 loop spans 13 amino acids. CDR3 coding DNA: TGTGCCAGCAGCCCCCTGACGAATCAGCCCCAGCATTTT. Translating gives CASSPLTNQPQHF.

This rearrangement joins TRBV2 to TRBJ2-5; D not certain. The germline V gene encodes CDR1 SNHLY and CDR2 FYNNEI. The CDR3 has 11 amino acids. Between the trimmed V and J ends, which lost 4 bases and 8 bases, there was a span of 8 bases. CDR3 nucleotides: TGTGCCAGCAGTGCCCAAGGAACCCAGTACTTC. Translation: CASSAQGTQYF.

This sequence joins TRBV4-1 and TRBJ2-1; the D gene is possibly TRBD2 (6 bases). Germline-derived CDR1 and CDR2 are MGHRA and YSYEKL. Trimming pared 6 bases from V and 5 bases from J, leaving 17 bases between. This CDR3 is built from 15 residues. CDR3 bases: TGCGCCAGCAGGTATGGGACTGAACCCAACAATGAGCAGTTCTTC. Protein: CASRYGTEPNNEQFF.

The chain is built from TRBV5-1 and TRBJ2-1; D ambiguous. The CDR3 has 20 residues. Germline CDR1 is SGHRS and CDR2 is YFSETQ. Trimming took off 3 bases at V and 2 bases at J, with 27 bases between the two ends. CDR3 region: CASSSTDPLELSSAYNEQFF. In DNA, the CDR3 is TGCGCCAGCAGCTCCACCGATCCACTCGAGCTTTCATCGGCCTACAATGAGCAGTTCTTC.

The chain links TRBV13 to TRBJ1-1; D unresolved. Germline CDR1 is PRHDT and CDR2 is FYEKMQ (reference sequence). V was cut by 0 bases and J by 2 bases, with 10 bases left in between. The CDR3 extends over 15 amino acids. The CDR3 region is CASSLGDGRNTEAFF. The CDR3 nucleotides are TGTGCCAGCAGCTTAGGTGATGGGAGAAACACTGAAGCTTTCTTT.

The table lists this clone with a few counts. This chain links TRBV2 with TRBJ2-7; D gene uncertain. Germline lookup yields CDR1 SNHLY and CDR2 FYNNEI. The CDR3 covers 11 residues. Trimming cost V 7 bases and J 9 bases, with 13 bases left between them. CDR3: CASTPPPGQYF. CDR3 DNA: TGTGCCAGCACCCCTCCCCCGGGGCAGTACTTC.

The genes are TRBV5-1 and TRBJ2-7; a weak D match, TRBD1 (6 bases). Trimming took off 0 bases at V and 3 bases at J, with 13 bases between the two ends. CDR1 SGHRS and CDR2 YFSETQ come from the germline V gene. This CDR3 has 15 amino acids. The CDR3 reads CASSLVATGVYEQYF. In DNA form, the CDR3 reads TGCGCCAGCAGCTTGGTCGCGACAGGCGTCTACGAGCAGTACTTC. The whole variable domain, remainder taken from reference TRBV5-1 and TRBJ2-7, is KAGVTQTPRYLIKTRGQQVTLSCSPISGHRSVSWYQQTPGQGLQFLFEYFSETQRNKGNFPGRFSGRQFSNSRSEMNVSTLELGDSALYLCASSLVATGVYEQYFGPGTRLTVT.

This clone was observed once. The chain uses TRBV5-5 and TRBJ2-2; TRBD2 matches 12 bases. The V gene end was trimmed by 4 bases and the J gene end by 6 bases; junction bases not matched to a gene: 10. The germline V gene encodes CDR1 SGHKS and CDR2 YYEKEE (reference sequence). CDR3 length: 17 residues. Here the CDR3 reads CASSVTSGRRVAGELFF. CDR3 DNA sequence: TGTGCCAGCAGCGTGACTAGCGGGAGAAGAGTGGCCGGGGAGCTGTTTTTT.

V gene TRBV18 combines with J gene TRBJ2-1, with D hard to call. V gave up 2 bases and J gave up 0 bases, with 8 bases separating them. Germline V gene sequence: CDR1 KGHSH, CDR2 LQKENI. CDR3 length: 15 amino acids. CDR3 residues: CASSPETTSYNEQFF. CDR3 nucleotides: TGTGCCAGCTCACCAGAGACAACCTCCTACAATGAGCAGTTCTTC.

This sequence joins TRBV10-2 and TRBJ2-3; maybe TRBD1 (6 bases). Between the trimmed V and J ends, which lost 4 bases and 4 bases, there was a span of 15 bases. From germline, CDR1 is WSHSY and CDR2 SAAADI. The CDR3 sequence is 15 residues long. Here the CDR3 reads CASSGEGQGSDTQYF. The CDR3 nucleotides read TGCGCCAGCAGTGGTGAGGGCCAGGGGTCAGATACGCAGTATTTT.

V gene TRBV27 combines with J gene TRBJ2-7, with 9 nucleotides matching TRBD1. The CDR3 covers 15 residues. The trim removed 2 bases at V and 3 bases at J, leaving 5 bases unmatched. In germline, CDR1 is MNHEY, CDR2 SMNVEV (reference sequence). CDR3: CASSLPGTGFYEQYF. CDR3 DNA: TGTGCCAGCAGTTTACCTGGGACAGGGTTCTACGAGCAGTACTTC.

The J gene is TRBJ2-1, the V gene TRBV19; D is possibly TRBD1 or TRBD2 (5 bases each). The CDR3 is 17 residues long. The germline V gene has CDR1 LNHDA and CDR2 SQIVND (reference sequence). V was pared by 5 bases and J by 0 bases, with 17 bases between. The CDR3 DNA reads as TGTGCCAGTAGTCTGTCCCGGGACCTTAGCTCCTACAATGAGCAGTTCTTC. Residues: CASSLSRDLSSYNEQFF.

This chain uses TRBV5-1 with TRBJ2-2; no clear D. There are 15 residues in the CDR3. V was cut by 0 bases and J by 0 bases, with 6 bases left in between. Germline V gene lookup returns CDR1 SGHRS and CDR2 YFSETQ. The CDR3 region is CASSLAASNTGELFF. CDR3 sequence (DNA): TGCGCCAGCAGCTTGGCTGCGTCGAACACCGGGGAGCTGTTTTTT.

CDR3 sequence reads: CASSLALAGGAGELFF. CDR3 DNA sequence: TGCGCCAGCAGCTTGGCCCTAGCGGGAGGCGCCGGGGAGCTGTTTTTT. The chain links TRBV5-1 to TRBJ2-2; 11 positions agree with TRBD2. This CDR3 has 16 residues. The J segment lost 6 bases and the V segment lost 0 bases, leaving 4 bases of the junction unmatched. The germline V gene encodes CDR1 SGHRS and CDR2 YFSETQ.

This clone appeared a few times. The gene calls are TRBV7-3 and TRBJ2-7, with TRBD2 matching over 10 bases. The CDR3 runs to 17 residues. Looked up from germline, CDR1 is SGHTA and CDR2 is FQGTGA. The CDR3 DNA reads TGTGCTGGCCGAGGGTATAGCGGGGGGATCTACTCCTACGAGCAGTACTTC. Translation: CAGRGYSGGIYSYEQYF. Variable domain in full (rest from reference TRBV7-3 and TRBJ2-7): GAGVSQTPSNKVTEKGKYVELRCDPISGHTALYWYRQSLGQGPEFLIYFQGTGAADDSGLPNDRFFAVRPEGSVSTLKIQRTERGDSAVYLCAGRGYSGGIYSYEQYFGPGTRLTVT.

The chain employs TRBV11-2 and TRBJ1-2, with TRBD1 as a possible D gene (5 bases). The CDR3 is 14 amino acids. Germline assignment: CDR1 SGHAT and CDR2 FQNNGV. V lost 0 bases, J lost 3 bases, and 8 bases lay in between. The CDR3 sequence is CASSLDGRDYGYTF. In nucleotides, the CDR3 is TGTGCCAGCAGCTTAGACGGCAGGGACTATGGCTACACCTTC.

The chain is built from TRBV7-9 and TRBJ1-1; maybe TRBD1 (5 bases). V shed 3 bases and J shed 8 bases, with 10 bases lying between them. Germline CDR1 SEHNR, CDR2 FQNEAQ (reference sequence). CDR3 length equals 12 residues. In DNA, the CDR3 is TGTGCCAGCAGCTTCTCAGGGTTGGAAGCTTTCTTT. Its translation: CASSFSGLEAFF.

The chain employs TRBV5-1 and TRBJ2-7; 7 nucleotides align to TRBD2. The CDR3 has 16 amino acids. Germline V gene lookup returns CDR1 SGHRS and CDR2 YFSETQ. The V gene end was trimmed by 1 base and the J gene end by 2 bases; junction bases not matched to a gene: 9. The CDR3 loop reads CASSLISGYRAYEQYF. As DNA, the CDR3 is TGCGCCAGCAGCTTGATTAGCGGGTACAGAGCCTACGAGCAGTACTTC.

The rearrangement uses TRBV9 and TRBJ1-3, with D uncertain. V gave up 0 bases and J gave up 1 base, with 8 bases separating them. CDR1 and CDR2 (germline): SGDLS, YYNGEE. The CDR3 is 15 residues long. The CDR3 sequence: CASSVDTVSGNTIYF. The CDR3 DNA reads TGTGCCAGCAGCGTAGATACGGTTTCTGGAAACACCATATATTTT.

The rearrangement links TRBV6-5 to TRBJ1-3, with 9 bases aligning to TRBD1. The trim removed 3 bases at V and 2 bases at J, leaving 2 bases unmatched. The CDR3 sequence is 15 residues long. Looked up from germline, CDR1 is MNHEY and CDR2 is SVGAGI. CDR3 nucleotide sequence: TGTGCCAGCAGTTATTACAGGGGGCCTGGAAACACCATATATTTT. It yields the protein CASSYYRGPGNTIYF.

The genes are TRBV15 and TRBJ1-1; D is perhaps TRBD1 (5 bases). Germline lookup yields CDR1 LNHNV and CDR2 YYDKDF (reference sequence). This CDR3 comprises 15 residues. Trimming pared 0 bases from V and 0 bases from J, leaving 8 bases between. This chain's CDR3 is CATSRDRGLNTEAFF. In DNA form, the CDR3 reads TGTGCCACCAGCAGAGATCGGGGGTTGAACACTGAAGCTTTCTTT. Full variable domain (rest looked up from reference TRBV15 and TRBJ1-1): DAMVIQNPRYQVTQFGKPVTLSCSQTLNHNVMYWYQQKSSQAPKLLFHYYDKDFNNEADTPDNFQSRRPNTSFCFLDIRSPGLGDTAMYLCATSRDRGLNTEAFFGQGTRLTVV.

J is TRBJ1-5 and V is TRBV10-2, with D uncertain. Germline loops: CDR1 WSHSY, CDR2 SAAADI. V was pared by 3 bases and J by 2 bases, with 14 bases between. The CDR3 is 16 amino acids. CDR3 sequence: CASSDWFGFGNQPQHF. The CDR3, as DNA: TGCGCCAGCAGTGACTGGTTTGGGTTCGGCAATCAGCCCCAGCATTTT.

The CDR3 protein is CASSPLGVSREQYF. In DNA form, the CDR3 reads TGTGCCAGCAGCCCCCTGGGGGTCTCCCGCGAGCAGTACTTC. The chain couples TRBV9 to TRBJ2-7; tentatively, D is TRBD1 or TRBD2 (5 bases each). Germline CDR1 and CDR2: SGDLS and YYNGEE. V gave up 4 bases and J gave up 6 bases, with 17 bases separating them. The CDR3 contains 14 residues.

The chain recombines TRBV10-1 with TRBJ1-5, with D maybe TRBD1 (6 bases). The V and J ends lost 2 bases and 1 base respectively, with 9 bases between them. The CDR3 loop spans 15 amino acids. Germline V gene data show CDR1 as WNHNN and CDR2 as SYGVQD (reference sequence). The CDR3 nucleotides are TGCGCCAGCAGTGAGAACAGGGCGAGCAATCAGCCCCAGCATTTT. This sequence encodes CASSENRASNQPQHF.

The V call is TRBV4-2, the J call TRBJ2-1; 11 bases map to TRBD2. The CDR3 is 16 amino acids. V gave up 2 bases and J gave up 6 bases; unmatched junction bases: 6. Germline-derived CDR1 and CDR2 are LGHNA and YNFKEQ. This CDR3 reads CASSQPIAGGSNEQFF. CDR3 DNA sequence: TGTGCCAGCAGCCAACCTATAGCGGGAGGGTCCAATGAGCAGTTCTTC.

The chain has TRBV12-5 and TRBJ2-7, with D possibly TRBD2 on 5 matching bases. V lost 4 bases and J lost 3, with 10 bases in between. Germline V lookup: CDR1 LGHNT, CDR2 FRNRAP. The CDR3 is 13 amino acids. CDR3 nucleotides: TGTGCTAGTGGTTCTTGGACTGACTACGAGCAGTACTTC. Protein: CASGSWTDYEQYF. Filled out from reference TRBV12-5 and TRBJ2-7, the complete variable domain reads DARVTQTPRHKVTEMGQEVTMRCQPILGHNTVFWYRQTMMQGLELLAYFRNRAPLDDSGMPKDRFSAEMPDATLATLKIQPSEPRDSAVYFCASGSWTDYEQYFGPGTRLTVT.

The chain is built from TRBV7-2 and TRBJ1-3; D uncertain. The CDR3 runs to 13 residues. V was clipped by 1 base and J by 3 bases, with 4 bases between them. Germline V CDR1 and CDR2: SGHTA, FQGNSA. CDR3: CASSLGRGNTIYF. Written as DNA, the CDR3 is TGTGCCAGCAGCTTAGGTCGTGGAAACACCATATATTTT. Complete variable domain (other parts from reference TRBV7-2 and TRBJ1-3): GAGVSQSPSNKVTEKGKDVELRCDPISGHTALYWYRQSLGQGLEFLIYFQGNSAPDKSGLPSDRFSAERTGGSVSTLTIQRTQQEDSAVYLCASSLGRGNTIYFGEGSWLTVV.